Listed below are T cell receptor beta chains from one sample, sequenced in a study of blood T cells in healthy people across ages. TCRdb reanalysed the 5' RACE reads using MiXCR and keeps one entry per CDR3 protein. The repertoire holds over 600,000 distinct CDR3 sequences, with roughly 46% as singletons. Input material: blood. The receptors were sampled from a man aged 80 or over in good health. The CDR3 runs from the conserved cysteine through the conserved F or W. Each record gives: V gene, J gene, D gene, clone size, CDR3 protein, CDR3 DNA. The D gene is left open where the match is weak. The size entry is marked missing in some rows and otherwise reads once, few, many or a size class.

TRBV3-1	TRBJ2-1	TRBD1	NA	CASSHWDRGRNEQFF	TGTGCCAGCAGCCACTGGGACAGGGGGCGAAATGAGCAGTTCTTC
TRBV6-2/TRBV6-3	TRBJ2-1	TRBD2	NA	CASRPGTSGNDEQFF	TGTGCCAGCAGACCCGGGACTAGCGGGAACGATGAGCAGTTCTTC
TRBV5-1	TRBJ2-3	TRBD2	many	CASSLGVARGLSGGSTDTQYF	TGCGCCAGCAGCTTGGGAGTAGCTCGCGGGTTGAGCGGGGGTAGCACAGATACGCAGTATTTT
TRBV9	TRBJ2-7	TRBD2	NA	CASSDGLTSVGEQYF	TGTGCCAGCAGCGATGGACTAACTAGCGTGGGTGAGCAGTACTTC
TRBV4-2	TRBJ2-1	NA	many	CASSQEQRALGEQFF	TGTGCCAGCAGCCAAGAACAGCGGGCCCTGGGTGAGCAGTTCTTC
TRBV4-3	TRBJ2-5	TRBD1	NA	CASSPGQGDGETQYF	TGCGCCAGCAGCCCGGGACAGGGTGACGGGGAGACCCAGTACTTC
TRBV20-1	TRBJ1-5	NA	NA	CSVSGNQPQHF	TGCAGTGTATCCGGCAATCAGCCCCAGCATTTT
TRBV7-2	TRBJ1-6	NA	NA	CASSFPGSPLHF	TGTGCCAGCAGCTTTCCGGGTTCACCCCTCCACTTT
TRBV12-3/TRBV12-4	TRBJ2-7	TRBD1	NA	CASTRDRGAEQYF	TGTGCCAGCACCCGGGACAGGGGCGCCGAGCAGTACTTC
TRBV7-8	TRBJ2-7	TRBD2	NA	CASSLEPGGTYEQYF	TGTGCCAGCAGCTTAGAGCCGGGGGGGACCTACGAGCAGTACTTC
TRBV20-1	TRBJ2-5	TRBD2	many	CSASRTSGAIQETQYF	TGCAGTGCTTCCCGGACTAGCGGGGCGATCCAAGAGACCCAGTACTTC
TRBV28	TRBJ2-3	TRBD2	few	CASSPQGLAAYISTDTQYF	TGTGCCAGCAGCCCGCAGGGACTAGCGGCCTACATTAGCACAGATACGCAGTATTTT
TRBV5-1	TRBJ2-4	TRBD1	many	CASSLIQGAANIQYF	TGCGCCAGCAGCCTGATACAGGGGGCGGCGAACATTCAGTACTTC
TRBV2	TRBJ2-2	TRBD1	NA	CASTLDRGGTGERFF	TGTGCCAGCACTTTAGACAGGGGTGGAACCGGGGAGCGGTTTTTT
TRBV6-2/TRBV6-3	TRBJ2-7	NA	NA	CASSDIRQYSYEQYF	TGTGCCAGCAGCGATATTCGACAGTACTCCTACGAGCAGTACTTC
TRBV25-1	TRBJ2-3	NA	NA	CASSERYVDTQYF	TGTGCCAGCAGTGAGCGCTACGTAGATACGCAGTATTTT
TRBV2	TRBJ1-5	NA	NA	CASKGPTGQPQHF	TGTGCCAGCAAAGGGCCCACGGGCCAGCCCCAGCATTTT
TRBV20-1	TRBJ2-2	NA	NA	CSASPVGREIGELFF	TGCAGTGCTAGTCCCGTCGGCAGGGAGATCGGGGAGCTGTTTTTT
TRBV20-1	TRBJ2-3	NA	NA	CSARLTGGPEDTQYF	TGCAGTGCTAGATTAACCGGAGGGCCTGAAGATACGCAGTATTTT
TRBV9	TRBJ2-2	NA	NA	CASSAGINTGELFF	TGTGCCAGCAGCGCCGGAATCAACACCGGGGAGCTGTTTTTT
TRBV7-2	TRBJ2-1	NA	NA	CATSIGQNNEQFF	TGTGCCACCAGCATCGGACAGAACAATGAGCAGTTCTTC
TRBV28	TRBJ2-5	NA	few	CASSPDDSAETQYF	TGTGCCAGCAGTCCCGATGACTCCGCGGAGACCCAGTACTTC
TRBV7-2	TRBJ2-3	NA	NA	CASSPQGGRADTQYF	TGTGCCAGCAGCCCACAGGGGGGGCGCGCAGATACGCAGTATTTT
TRBV6-2/TRBV6-3	TRBJ1-1	TRBD1	NA	CASSFSGQSNTEAFF	TGTGCCAGCAGTTTCTCGGGACAGTCAAACACTGAAGCTTTCTTT
TRBV20-1	TRBJ2-2	NA	NA	CSARLRNTGELFF	TGCAGTGCTAGACTCAGGAACACCGGGGAGCTGTTTTTT
TRBV28	TRBJ2-2	TRBD1	NA	CASSGTGRTGELFF	TGTGCCAGCAGTGGGACAGGGAGAACCGGGGAGCTGTTTTTT
TRBV12-3/TRBV12-4	TRBJ1-1	NA	NA	CASSLTGWDTEAFF	TGTGCCAGCAGTTTGACGGGCTGGGACACTGAAGCTTTCTTT
TRBV15	TRBJ2-1	NA	few	CATREDSNEQFF	TGTGCCACCAGAGAGGACAGCAATGAGCAGTTCTTC
TRBV27	TRBJ2-3	TRBD2	NA	CASSVVGGLSSSDTQYF	TGTGCCAGCAGTGTCGTGGGAGGGCTCTCGAGCTCAGATACGCAGTATTTT
TRBV18	TRBJ2-1	NA	NA	CASSPPLGGRNEQFF	TGTGCCAGCTCACCTCCCCTGGGGGGGCGTAATGAGCAGTTCTTC
TRBV28	TRBJ2-7	TRBD2	NA	CASRTSGVAGAYEQYF	TGTGCCAGCAGAACAAGCGGGGTAGCGGGAGCCTACGAGCAGTACTTC
TRBV20-1	TRBJ2-3	NA	NA	CSASSPTRSTDTQYF	TGCAGTGCAAGCTCCCCCACTAGAAGCACAGATACGCAGTATTTT
TRBV7-9	TRBJ2-1	NA	many	CASSLPRDKRVSYNEQFF	TGTGCCAGCAGCTTGCCCCGGGACAAGCGGGTCTCCTACAATGAGCAGTTCTTC
TRBV12-3/TRBV12-4	TRBJ2-3	NA	NA	CASSQSIGGADTQYF	TGTGCCAGCAGTCAATCCATAGGTGGGGCAGATACGCAGTATTTT
TRBV11-3	TRBJ2-3	TRBD1	NA	CASSLTGLGTGTQYF	TGTGCCAGCAGCTTGACAGGGTTGGGTACAGGTACGCAGTATTTT
TRBV6-2/TRBV6-3	TRBJ2-1	NA	NA	CASSYRVADSYNEQFF	TGTGCCAGCAGTTATAGAGTAGCGGACTCCTACAATGAGCAGTTCTTC
TRBV7-9	TRBJ1-6	NA	NA	CASSLGGGGRMNSPLHF	TGTGCCAGCAGCTTAGGGGGAGGCGGACGCATGAATTCACCCCTCCACTTT
TRBV7-9	TRBJ2-5	NA	NA	CAAVARVGETQYF	TGTGCAGCCGTAGCTAGGGTCGGGGAGACCCAGTACTTC
TRBV20-1	TRBJ2-5	TRBD1	once	CSAWVGTEGTQYF	TGCAGTGCTTGGGTGGGGACAGAGGGGACCCAGTACTTC